This T cell receptor beta chain originates from a study of T cell responses to AZD1222 COVID-19 vaccine. Study results and caveats: Samples come after the peak T cell response, not at day 14.

This clone was observed a single time. What it binds is unknown. CDR3 length equals 15 residues. V was clipped by 0 bases and J by 5 bases; unmatched bases: 2. CDR1 and CDR2 from the germline V gene are MNHEY and SVGEGT. Assay used: immunoSEQ multiplex PCR; TCRdb lists only in-frame clones, some missing. The table shows about 150,000 clones, with roughly nine tenths occurring only once. This TCR was sampled from an adult who received the AZD1222 COVID-19 vaccine. The V gene is TRBV6-2 or TRBV6-3, the J gene TRBJ2-1, with TRBD2 identical over 9 bases. The sequenced sample was peripheral blood, obtained 28 days after the second AZD1222 dose. The CDR3 DNA is TGTGCCAGCAGTTACTCGACTAGCGGCCACAATGAGCAGTTCTTC. Its protein is CASSYSTSGHNEQFF.